The 19 T cell receptor beta chains given below trace back to one sample, sequenced in a study of blood T cell repertoires in COVID-19. This table comes from immunoSEQ multiplex PCR, and its TCRdb copy is limited to in-frame clones, with some not included. The table shows some 150,000 clones, with 65% to 85% occurring only once. Sequences were obtained from peripheral blood. The origin of the receptors is a human donor with acute or convalescent COVID-19. The donor label of this sample is uncertain.

The chain links TRBV19 to TRBJ1-2, with D unclear. Germline V gives CDR1 LNHDA, CDR2 SQIVND (reference sequence). The V gene lost 5 bases and the J gene lost 1 base, with 8 bases spanning the gap. This CDR3 spans 13 amino acids. As DNA, the CDR3 is TGTGCCAGTAGTCCGAGTATTAACTATGGCTACACCTTC. Translation: CASSPSINYGYTF.

In this sample, this clone turned up once. The rearrangement uses TRBV6-1 and TRBJ2-7; 8 bases are a match to TRBD1. The germline V gene has CDR1 MNHNS and CDR2 SASEGT. The CDR3 sequence is 17 residues long. V gave up 4 bases and J gave up 4 bases; unmatched junction bases: 15. The CDR3 sequence is CASSGNDRGKAWYEQYF. CDR3 in DNA: TGTGCCAGCAGTGGAAACGACAGGGGCAAAGCGTGGTACGAGCAGTACTTC.

The rearrangement uses TRBV27 and TRBJ2-1; tentative D call: TRBD1 (6 bases). Germline values: CDR1 MNHEY, CDR2 SMNVEV (reference sequence). CDR3 length equals 15 residues. The V end lost 2 bases, the J end lost 6 bases, and 14 bases lay between the germline ends. The CDR3 loop is CASSLRWGHANEQFF. The CDR3 DNA follows: TGTGCCAGCAGTTTACGCTGGGGGCATGCCAATGAGCAGTTCTTC.

The chain carries TRBV19 and TRBJ1-3; 10 bases line up with TRBD1. The ends lost 5 bases at V and 3 bases at J; junction bases unmatched: 4. Germline V CDR1 and CDR2: LNHDA, SQIVND (reference sequence). The CDR3 extends over 15 amino acids. The CDR3 DNA is TGTGCCAGTAGTCCCGACAGGGGGCTTGGAAACACCATATATTTT. It codes for CASSPDRGLGNTIYF.

This rearrangement joins TRBV9 to TRBJ1-4; D remains unclear. The germline CDR1 and CDR2 sequences are SGDLS and YYNGEE. This CDR3 has 13 amino acids. Trimming removed 0 bases at V and 6 bases at J, with 6 bases between. CDR3 sequence: CASSVEADEKLFF. Here the CDR3 DNA reads TGTGCCAGCAGCGTAGAGGCGGATGAAAAACTGTTTTTT.

The chain carries TRBV7-9 and TRBJ2-6; no definite D call. Per the germline V gene, CDR1 is SEHNR and CDR2 is FQNEAQ (reference sequence). CDR3 length: 15 amino acids. Trimming took off 5 bases at V and 0 bases at J, with 8 bases between the two ends. For the CDR3, the DNA is TGTGCCAGCAGCAAGACTGGCTCTGGGGCCAACGTCCTGACTTTC. Translation: CASSKTGSGANVLTF.

The chain joins TRBV10-3 to TRBJ1-6; no firm D call. Trimming removed 4 bases from V and 6 bases from J, with 10 bases in between. CDR3 size: 14 residues. Per germline, CDR1 ENHRY and CDR2 SYGVKD. CDR3 protein: CAISVAPSNSPLHF. CDR3 DNA sequence: TGTGCCATCAGTGTAGCCCCGAGTAATTCACCCCTCCACTTT.

The chain combines TRBV5-1 with TRBJ1-1, with D uncertain. V gave up 4 bases and J gave up 1 base, with 11 bases separating them. This CDR3 has 14 amino acids. From germline, CDR1 is SGHRS and CDR2 YFSETQ. The CDR3 nucleotides are TGCGCCAGCAGCCCTTCTGCGGGGAACACTGAAGCTTTCTTT. Translating it yields CASSPSAGNTEAFF.

This clone was seen a few times. The V and J genes are TRBV5-6 and TRBJ1-5; a possible D gene is TRBD1 (5 bases). CDR1 is SGHDT, CDR2 YYEEEE, per germline. The CDR3 totals 14 residues. V was shortened by 0 bases and J by 6 bases, with 10 bases between the two germline ends. CDR3 in DNA: TGTGCCAGCAGCTTGGGCCAGGGAGGTCAGCCCCAGCATTTT. It yields the protein CASSLGQGGQPQHF.

The gene calls are TRBV3-1 (or the pseudogene TRBV3-2) and TRBJ2-4; the match to TRBD2 covers 14 bases. The germline V gene encodes CDR1 LGHDT and CDR2 YNNKEL (reference sequence). The CDR3 is made up of 17 amino acids. V was pared by 2 bases and J by 3 bases, with 3 bases of the junction left unmatched. The CDR3 DNA follows: TGTGCCAGCAGCCAACTCGGACTAGCGGGAGGCAAAAACATTCAGTACTTC. Translated: CASSQLGLAGGKNIQYF.

V gene TRBV19 combines with J gene TRBJ1-2; D call uncertain. Germline values: CDR1 LNHDA, CDR2 SQIVND (reference sequence). V lost 7 bases to trimming and J lost 6 bases, with 9 bases between them. CDR3 length equals 11 residues. CDR3 region: CASKSGDGYTF. The CDR3 coding sequence is TGTGCCAGTAAGTCCGGGGATGGCTACACCTTC.

The chain recombines TRBV19 with TRBJ1-2; TRBD1 matches 7 bases. CDR3 length equals 16 residues. Losses at the gene ends were 6 bases for V and 2 bases for J; bases not matched to a gene: 12. Per germline, CDR1 LNHDA and CDR2 SQIVND (reference sequence). CDR3 amino acids: CASRGFRGQWNYGYTF. The CDR3 region has the DNA TGTGCCAGTAGGGGCTTCCGGGGACAGTGGAACTATGGCTACACCTTC.

The rearrangement joins TRBV28 to TRBJ1-1; weak D call: TRBD1 (5 bases). Germline V CDR1 and CDR2: MDHEN, SYDVKM. The CDR3 spans 13 residues. Between the trimmed V and J ends, which lost 8 bases and 1 base, there was a span of 11 bases. The CDR3: CASPAGGNTEAFF. DNA for the CDR3: TGTGCCAGCCCCGCGGGGGGGAACACTGAAGCTTTCTTT.

This sequence joins TRBV3-1 (or the pseudogene TRBV3-2) and TRBJ2-5; 10 nucleotides align to TRBD2. After removal of 7 bases from V and 7 bases from J, the junction contained 12 bases not matched to a gene. The length of the CDR3 is 15 residues. Germline V gives CDR1 LGHDT, CDR2 YNNKEL (reference sequence). In nucleotides, the CDR3 is TGTGCCAGCAATGTAGCGGGAGGAGAGGGTGGGACCCAGTACTTC. It yields the protein CASNVAGGEGGTQYF.

With regard to this clone: The sample holds other DNA sequences that translate to the same CDR3. The V call is TRBV7-9, the J call TRBJ1-6; TRBD1 might be the D (5 bases). Trimming took 0 bases from V and 5 from J, leaving 8 bases between them. This CDR3 comprises 15 residues. Germline V gene lookup returns CDR1 SEHNR and CDR2 FQNEAQ (reference sequence). The CDR3 region has the DNA TGTGCCAGCAGCTTAGCGGGGGGGGATAATTCACCCCTCCACTTT. Its protein is CASSLAGGDNSPLHF.

This clone was recorded once. The J gene is TRBJ1-1, the V gene TRBV5-1; D is perhaps TRBD1 (5 bases). CDR3 length: 15 amino acids. The germline V and J ends were trimmed by 2 bases and 2 bases, with 13 bases remaining between them. CDR1 and CDR2 from the germline V gene are SGHRS and YFSETQ. CDR3 protein: CASSFTQGSNTEAFF. The DNA for the CDR3 is TGCGCCAGCAGCTTTACCCAGGGTAGTAACACTGAAGCTTTCTTT.

The rearrangement uses TRBV25-1 and TRBJ1-2, with D unresolved. The V end lost 1 base, the J end lost 0 bases, and 9 bases lay between the germline ends. This CDR3 contains 15 residues. Germline V gene data show CDR1 as MGHDK and CDR2 as SYGVNS. Here the CDR3 DNA reads TGTGCCAGCAGTGAATCCCACTTAGCTAACTATGGCTACACCTTC. Protein: CASSESHLANYGYTF.

CDR3 coding DNA: TGTGCCAGCAGCTCCACAGGTAGTGAAAAACTGTTTTTT. Translated: CASSSTGSEKLFF. The chain recombines TRBV7-9 with TRBJ1-4, with D perhaps matching TRBD1 (5 bases). CDR1 SEHNR and CDR2 FQNEAQ come from the germline V gene (reference sequence). This CDR3 contains 13 residues. V lost 4 bases, J lost 7 bases, and 10 bases lay in between. Based on the CDR3 plus reference TRBV7-9 and TRBJ1-4, the full variable domain is DTGVSQNPRHKITKRGQNVTFRCDPISEHNRLYWYRQTLGQGPEFLTYFQNEAQLEKSRLLSDRFSAERPKGSFSTLEIQRTEQGDSAMYLCASSSTGSEKLFFGSGTQLSVL.

The rearrangement joins TRBV9 to TRBJ2-7, with D uncertain. From germline, CDR1 is SGDLS and CDR2 YYNGEE. Trimming took off 4 bases at V and 2 bases at J, with 16 bases between the two ends. The length of the CDR3 is 15 residues. The CDR3, as DNA: TGTGCCAGCAGCCCACATCCCCGGGTCACCTACGAGCAGTACTTC. Translation: CASSPHPRVTYEQYF.